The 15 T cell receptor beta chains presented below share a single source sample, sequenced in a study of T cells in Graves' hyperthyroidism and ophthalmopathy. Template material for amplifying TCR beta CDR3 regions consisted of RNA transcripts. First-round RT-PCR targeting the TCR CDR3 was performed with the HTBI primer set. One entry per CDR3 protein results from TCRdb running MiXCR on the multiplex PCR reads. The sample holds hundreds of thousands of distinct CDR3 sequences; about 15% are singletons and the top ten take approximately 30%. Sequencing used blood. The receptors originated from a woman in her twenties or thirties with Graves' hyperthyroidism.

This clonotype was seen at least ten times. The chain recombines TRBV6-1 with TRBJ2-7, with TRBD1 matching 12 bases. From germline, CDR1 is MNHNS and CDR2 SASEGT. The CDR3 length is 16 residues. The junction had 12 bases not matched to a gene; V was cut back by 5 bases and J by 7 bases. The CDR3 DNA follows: TGTGCCAGCAGTAATGGCCCGGGACAGGGGGCGAGGGAGCAGTACTTC. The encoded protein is CASSNGPGQGAREQYF.

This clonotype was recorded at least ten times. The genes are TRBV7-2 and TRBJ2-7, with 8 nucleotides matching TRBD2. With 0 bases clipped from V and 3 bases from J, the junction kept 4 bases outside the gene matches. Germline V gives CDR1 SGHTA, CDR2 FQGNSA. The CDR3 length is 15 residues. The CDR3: CASSLASTSDYEQYF. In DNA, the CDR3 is TGTGCCAGCAGCTTAGCGTCGACTAGCGACTACGAGCAGTACTTC.

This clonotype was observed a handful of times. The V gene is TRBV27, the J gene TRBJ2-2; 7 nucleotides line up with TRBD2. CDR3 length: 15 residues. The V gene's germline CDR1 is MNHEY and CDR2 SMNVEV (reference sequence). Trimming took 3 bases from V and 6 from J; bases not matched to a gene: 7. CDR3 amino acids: CASSFLAEPPGELFF. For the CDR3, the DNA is TGTGCCAGCAGTTTCCTAGCGGAGCCGCCCGGGGAGCTGTTTTTT.

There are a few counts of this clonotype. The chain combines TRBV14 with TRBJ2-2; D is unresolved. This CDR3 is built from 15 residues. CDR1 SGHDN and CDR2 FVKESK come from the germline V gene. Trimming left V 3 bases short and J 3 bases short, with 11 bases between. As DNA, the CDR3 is TGTGCCAGCAGCCAGACACCTAAAGACACCGGGGAGCTGTTTTTT. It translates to CASSQTPKDTGELFF.

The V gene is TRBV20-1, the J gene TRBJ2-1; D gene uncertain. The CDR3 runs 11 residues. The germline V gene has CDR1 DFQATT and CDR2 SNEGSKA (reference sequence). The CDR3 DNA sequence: TGCGCCGACCGTCCGTACAATGAGCAGTTCTTC. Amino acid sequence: CADRPYNEQFF.

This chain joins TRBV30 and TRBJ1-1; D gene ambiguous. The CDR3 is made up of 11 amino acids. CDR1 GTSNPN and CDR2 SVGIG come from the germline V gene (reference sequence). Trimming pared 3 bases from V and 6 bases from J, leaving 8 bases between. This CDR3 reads CAWSGGPEAFF. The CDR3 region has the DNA TGTGCCTGGAGCGGAGGTCCTGAAGCTTTCTTT.

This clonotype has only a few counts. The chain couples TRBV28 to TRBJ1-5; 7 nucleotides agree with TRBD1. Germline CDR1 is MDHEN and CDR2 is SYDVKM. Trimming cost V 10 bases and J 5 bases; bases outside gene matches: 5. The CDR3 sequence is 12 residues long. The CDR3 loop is CANGRGDQPQHF. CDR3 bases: TGTGCCAATGGCAGGGGGGATCAGCCCCAGCATTTT.

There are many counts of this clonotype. The CDR3 spells CASSQDVTNQPQHF. The CDR3 nucleotides are TGTGCCAGCAGCCAAGACGTGACCAATCAGCCCCAGCATTTT. The chain is built from TRBV3-1 and TRBJ1-5; no firm D call. V was shortened by 0 bases and J by 3 bases, with 6 bases between the two germline ends. CDR3 size: 14 residues. Germline lookup yields CDR1 LGHDT and CDR2 YNNKEL (reference sequence).

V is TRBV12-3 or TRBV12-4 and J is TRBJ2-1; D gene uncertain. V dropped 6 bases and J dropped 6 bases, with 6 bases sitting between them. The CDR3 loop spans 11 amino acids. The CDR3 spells CASRKGNEQFF. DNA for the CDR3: TGTGCCAGCAGAAAAGGCAATGAGCAGTTCTTC.

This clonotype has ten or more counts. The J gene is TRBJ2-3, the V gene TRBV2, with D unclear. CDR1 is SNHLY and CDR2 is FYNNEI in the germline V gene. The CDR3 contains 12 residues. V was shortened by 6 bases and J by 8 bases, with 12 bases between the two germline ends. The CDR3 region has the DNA TGTGCCAGCAGGGGTGGAACGAGTACGCAGTATTTT. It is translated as CASRGGTSTQYF.

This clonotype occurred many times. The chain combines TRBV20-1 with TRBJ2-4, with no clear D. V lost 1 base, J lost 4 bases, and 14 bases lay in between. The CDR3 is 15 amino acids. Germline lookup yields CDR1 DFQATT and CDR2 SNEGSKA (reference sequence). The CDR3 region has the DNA TGCAGTGCTAGAGTGGGTTTAGACCGGAAAAACATTCAGTACTTC. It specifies CSARVGLDRKNIQYF.

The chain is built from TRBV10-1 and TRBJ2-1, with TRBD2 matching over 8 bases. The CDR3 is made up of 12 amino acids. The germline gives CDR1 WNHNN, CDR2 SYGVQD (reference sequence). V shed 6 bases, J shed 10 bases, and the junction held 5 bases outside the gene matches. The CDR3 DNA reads TGCGCCAGCAGGGACACTAGCGGCGAGCAGTTCTTC. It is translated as CASRDTSGEQFF.

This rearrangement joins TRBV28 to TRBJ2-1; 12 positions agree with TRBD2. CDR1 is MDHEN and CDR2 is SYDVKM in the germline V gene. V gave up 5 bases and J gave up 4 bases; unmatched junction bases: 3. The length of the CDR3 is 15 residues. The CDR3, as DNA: TGTGCCAGCAGTGAGACTAGCGGGGGTTACAATGAGCAGTTCTTC. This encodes CASSETSGGYNEQFF. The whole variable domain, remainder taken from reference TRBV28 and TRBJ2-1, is DVKVTQSSRYLVKRTGEKVFLECVQDMDHENMFWYRQDPGLGLRLIYFSYDVKMKEKGDIPEGYSVSREKKERFSLILESASTNQTSMYLCASSETSGGYNEQFFGPGTRLTVL.

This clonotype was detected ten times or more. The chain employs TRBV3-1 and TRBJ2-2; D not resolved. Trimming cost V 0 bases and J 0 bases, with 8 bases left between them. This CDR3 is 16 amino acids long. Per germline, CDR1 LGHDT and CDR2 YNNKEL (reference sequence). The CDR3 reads CASSQERLPNTGELFF. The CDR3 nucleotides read TGTGCCAGCAGCCAAGAGAGGTTACCGAACACCGGGGAGCTGTTTTTT.

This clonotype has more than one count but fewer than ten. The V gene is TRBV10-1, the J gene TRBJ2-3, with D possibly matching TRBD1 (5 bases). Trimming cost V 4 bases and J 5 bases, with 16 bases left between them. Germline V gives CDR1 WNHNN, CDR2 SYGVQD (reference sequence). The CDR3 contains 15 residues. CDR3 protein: CASSADTVAGDTQYF. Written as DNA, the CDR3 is TGCGCCAGCAGTGCGGACACGGTTGCAGGAGATACGCAGTATTTT.